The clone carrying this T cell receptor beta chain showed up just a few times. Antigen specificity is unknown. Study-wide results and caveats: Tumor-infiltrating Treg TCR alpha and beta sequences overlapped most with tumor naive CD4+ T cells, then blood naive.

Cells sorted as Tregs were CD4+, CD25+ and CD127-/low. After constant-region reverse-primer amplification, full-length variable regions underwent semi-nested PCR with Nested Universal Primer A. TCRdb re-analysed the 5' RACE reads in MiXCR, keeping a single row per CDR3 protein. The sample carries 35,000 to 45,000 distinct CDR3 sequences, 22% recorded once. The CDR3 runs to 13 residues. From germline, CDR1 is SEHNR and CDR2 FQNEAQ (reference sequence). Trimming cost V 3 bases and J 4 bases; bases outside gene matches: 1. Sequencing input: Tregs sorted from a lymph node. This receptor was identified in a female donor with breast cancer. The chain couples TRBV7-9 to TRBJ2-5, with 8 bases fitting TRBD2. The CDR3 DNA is TGTGCCAGCAGCTTGGCGGGGGGAGAGACCCAGTACTTC. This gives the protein CASSLAGGETQYF.